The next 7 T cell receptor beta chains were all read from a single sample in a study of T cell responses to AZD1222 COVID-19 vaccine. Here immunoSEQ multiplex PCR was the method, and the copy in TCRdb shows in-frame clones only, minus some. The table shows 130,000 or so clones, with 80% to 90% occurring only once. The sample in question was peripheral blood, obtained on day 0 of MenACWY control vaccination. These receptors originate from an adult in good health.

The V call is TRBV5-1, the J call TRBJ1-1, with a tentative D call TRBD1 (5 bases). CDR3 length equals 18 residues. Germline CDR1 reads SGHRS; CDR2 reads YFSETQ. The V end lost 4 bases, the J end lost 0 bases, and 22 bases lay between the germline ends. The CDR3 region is CASSPEPGAGLMNTEAFF. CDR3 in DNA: TGCGCCAGCAGCCCGGAACCCGGGGCAGGGCTCATGAACACTGAAGCTTTCTTT.

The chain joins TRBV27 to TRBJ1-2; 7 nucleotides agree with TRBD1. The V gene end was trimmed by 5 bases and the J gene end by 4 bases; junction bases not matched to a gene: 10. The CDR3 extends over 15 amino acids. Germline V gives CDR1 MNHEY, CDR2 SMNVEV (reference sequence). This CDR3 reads CASSGRGANAYGYTF. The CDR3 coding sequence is TGTGCCAGCAGTGGCAGGGGGGCTAACGCCTATGGCTACACCTTC.

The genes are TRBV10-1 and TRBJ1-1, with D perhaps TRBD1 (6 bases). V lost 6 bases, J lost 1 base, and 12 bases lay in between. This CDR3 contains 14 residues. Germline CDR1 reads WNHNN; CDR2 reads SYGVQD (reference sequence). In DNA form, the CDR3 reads TGCGCCAGCAGGAAAGTGGACAGGAACACTGAAGCTTTCTTT. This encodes CASRKVDRNTEAFF.

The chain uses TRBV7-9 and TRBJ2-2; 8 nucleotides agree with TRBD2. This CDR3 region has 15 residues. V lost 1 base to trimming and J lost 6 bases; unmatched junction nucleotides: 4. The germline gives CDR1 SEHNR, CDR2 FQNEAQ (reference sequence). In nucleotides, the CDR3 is TGTGCCAGCAGCTTAGTACTAGCGGAGGCCGGGGAGCTGTTTTTT. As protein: CASSLVLAEAGELFF.

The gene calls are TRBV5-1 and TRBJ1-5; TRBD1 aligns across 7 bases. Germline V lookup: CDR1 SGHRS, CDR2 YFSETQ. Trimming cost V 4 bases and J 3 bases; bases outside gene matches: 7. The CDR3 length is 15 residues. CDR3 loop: CASSAGTEINQPQHF. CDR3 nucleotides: TGCGCCAGCAGCGCGGGGACAGAAATCAATCAGCCCCAGCATTTT.

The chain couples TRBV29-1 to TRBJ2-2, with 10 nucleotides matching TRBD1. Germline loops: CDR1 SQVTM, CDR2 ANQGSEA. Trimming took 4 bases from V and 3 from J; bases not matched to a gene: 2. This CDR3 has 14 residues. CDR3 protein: CSVGDRGYTGELFF. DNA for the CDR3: TGCAGCGTTGGGGACAGGGGATACACCGGGGAGCTGTTTTTT.

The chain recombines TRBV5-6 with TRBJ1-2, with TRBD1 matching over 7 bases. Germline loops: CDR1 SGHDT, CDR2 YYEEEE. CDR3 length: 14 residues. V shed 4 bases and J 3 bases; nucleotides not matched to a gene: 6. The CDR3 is CASSRDRSYYGYTF. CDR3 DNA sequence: TGTGCCAGCAGCAGGGACAGAAGTTACTATGGCTACACCTTC.